The rows below give T cell receptor beta chains drawn from one sample of a study of beta chain features in type 1 diabetes. This table comes from immunoSEQ multiplex PCR, and its TCRdb copy is limited to in-frame clones, with some not included. Of about 350,000 clones listed, 15% to 20% were seen once; the top ten hold around 0.044%. The sample taken for sequencing was naive CD4+ T cells from blood. The source is a woman younger than 30 in good health. CDR3s include the opening cysteine and the closing phenylalanine or tryptophan. Each record gives: CDR3 protein, CDR3 DNA, CDR3 length, D gene, J gene, V gene, clone size. D genes are given only for firm matches. Size values are once, few and many counts, or a class for expanded clones, and some rows have none.

CASGQGMAQPQHF,TGTGCCTCGGGACAGGGGATGGCCCAGCCCCAGCATTTT,13,TRBD1,TRBJ1-5,TRBV6-5,.
CASSQGSLAQFF,TGTGCCAGCAGCCAAGGGAGCCTGGCGCAGTTCTTC,12,.,TRBJ2-1,TRBV14,few
CASSPPLQGTGYNEQFF,TGCGCCAGCAGCCCCCCCTTGCAGGGGACCGGGTACAATGAGCAGTTCTTC,17,.,TRBJ2-1,TRBV5-1,few
CASSQPNEAVDRGNTEAFF,TGCGCCAGCAGTCAACCTAATGAGGCCGTCGACAGGGGGAACACTGAAGCTTTCTTT,19,TRBD1,TRBJ1-1,TRBV23-1,.
CSARLPSGYTF,TGCAGTGCTAGACTTCCGTCTGGCTACACCTTC,11,.,TRBJ1-2,TRBV20-1,few
CAWSTWGANYGYTF,TGTGCCTGGAGTACCTGGGGGGCTAACTATGGCTACACCTTC,14,.,TRBJ1-2,TRBV30,.
CATSRAGTGKNEQYF,TGTGCCACCAGCAGGGCCGGGACAGGAAAAAACGAGCAGTACTTC,15,TRBD1,TRBJ2-7,TRBV15,.
CASSSGGPTPSYEQYF,TGTGCCAGCTCATCAGGGGGCCCAACACCGAGCTACGAGCAGTACTTC,16,TRBD1,TRBJ2-7,TRBV18,few
CASSQGLAVKSGQYF,TGTGCCAGCTCCCAGGGACTAGCGGTTAAAAGTGGGCAGTACTTC,15,TRBD2,TRBJ2-7,TRBV6-5,.
CASSVLDSRTQYF,TGTGCCAGCAGTGTACTGGACAGTCGGACCCAGTACTTC,13,.,TRBJ2-5,TRBV6-1,once
CASSSPSGLAGGETQYF,TGTGCCAGCAGCTCTCCCTCGGGACTAGCGGGAGGGGAGACCCAGTACTTC,17,TRBD2,TRBJ2-5,TRBV5-6,.
CASKLRGLDYNEQFF,TGTGCCAGCAAATTACGGGGGTTAGACTACAATGAGCAGTTCTTC,15,.,TRBJ2-1,TRBV2,few
CAWQGDRITEAFF,TGTGCCTGGCAGGGGGATAGGATCACTGAAGCTTTCTTT,13,TRBD1,TRBJ1-1,TRBV30,.
CASSLSRGLGNTIYF,TGTGCCAGCAGCTTATCGCGAGGGCTTGGAAACACCATATATTTT,15,.,TRBJ1-3,TRBV7-9,.
CASSQGTRSGDDTQYF,TGCGCCAGCAGCCAAGGAACCAGGAGCGGGGACGATACGCAGTATTTT,16,TRBD2,TRBJ2-3,TRBV4-3,.
CASSQDQLANQPQHF,TGCGCCAGCAGCCAAGATCAGTTGGCAAATCAGCCCCAGCATTTT,15,.,TRBJ1-5,TRBV4-3,few
CASSLVRDSYGYTF,TGTGCCAGCAGCTTAGTCCGGGACTCCTATGGCTACACCTTC,14,.,TRBJ1-2,TRBV13,.
CASGLTGGYNEQFF,TGTGCCAGCGGGTTAACGGGGGGTTACAATGAGCAGTTCTTC,14,TRBD2,TRBJ2-1,TRBV7-3,few
CASSLGISGGLDTQYF,TGTGCCAGCAGCTTAGGAATAAGCGGGGGGCTCGATACGCAGTATTTT,16,TRBD2,TRBJ2-3,TRBV7-8,.
CASSRETQYF,TGTGCCAGCAGTCGTGAGACCCAGTACTTC,10,.,TRBJ2-5,TRBV2,.
CAWSLSYNEQFF,TGTGCCTGGTCCCTATCCTACAATGAGCAGTTCTTC,12,.,TRBJ2-1,TRBV30,few
CASSSSGVGEQFF,TGTGCCAGCAGCTCTTCGGGGGTAGGTGAGCAGTTCTTC,13,.,TRBJ2-1,TRBV7-2,few
CASSRHRDGTYEQYF,TGTGCCAGCAGCCGACACAGGGACGGAACCTACGAGCAGTACTTC,15,.,TRBJ2-7,TRBV7-9,.
CASSSPQETQYF,TGTGCCAGCAGTTCCCCTCAAGAGACCCAGTACTTC,12,.,TRBJ2-5,TRBV6-6,.
CASSYGSTPYEQYF,TGTGCCAGCAGTTACGGCAGTACCCCCTACGAGCAGTACTTC,14,.,TRBJ2-7,TRBV6-5,.
CASSTGDHETQYF,TGTGCCAGCTCGACAGGGGACCACGAGACCCAGTACTTC,13,TRBD1,TRBJ2-5,TRBV18,few
CASSAGDRKETQYF,TGTGCCAGCAGCGCTGGGGACAGGAAAGAGACCCAGTACTTC,14,TRBD1,TRBJ2-5,TRBV7-9,.
CASRLSVSGYGYTF,TGCGCCAGCCGACTGTCGGTCTCGGGCTATGGCTACACCTTC,14,.,TRBJ1-2,TRBV5-1,.
CAWSVGDGYTF,TGTGCCTGGAGTGTCGGTGATGGCTACACCTTC,11,.,TRBJ1-2,TRBV30,.
CASSLGAGGPYNEQFF,TGTGCCAGCAGCTTAGGTGCGGGAGGACCCTACAATGAGCAGTTCTTC,16,TRBD2,TRBJ2-1,TRBV11-2,few
CASSPRGGTEAFF,TGTGCCAGCAGCCCCCGGGGGGGCACTGAAGCTTTCTTT,13,.,TRBJ1-1,TRBV5-4,few
CASRNSGNTEAFF,TGCGCCAGCAGAAATTCAGGAAACACTGAAGCTTTCTTT,13,.,TRBJ1-1,TRBV5-1,.
CASSEASRGFSGNTIYF,TGTGCCAGCAGTGAAGCGAGTCGGGGGTTCTCTGGAAACACCATATATTTT,17,.,TRBJ1-3,TRBV2,.
CASSATTQGQGAEQYF,TGTGCCAGCAGCGCCACCACCCAGGGACAGGGCGCCGAGCAGTACTTC,16,TRBD1,TRBJ2-7,TRBV7-2,.
CASSLAGQSGANVLTF,TGTGCCAGCAGCTTAGCGGGACAGTCTGGGGCCAACGTCCTGACTTTC,16,TRBD1,TRBJ2-6,TRBV7-6,few
CATSSPVAGKDGYTF,TGTGCCACCAGCAGCCCGGTGGCGGGAAAGGACGGCTACACCTTC,15,.,TRBJ1-2,TRBV15,few
CASSLGTSGTNEQFF,TGTGCCAGCAGCTTGGGGACTAGCGGGACCAATGAGCAGTTCTTC,15,TRBD2,TRBJ2-1,TRBV11-2,few
CASSPGQGPRMGYTF,TGCGCCAGCAGCCCAGGACAGGGACCTAGGATGGGCTACACCTTC,15,TRBD1,TRBJ1-2,TRBV4-1,.
CASSLGQDNEQYF,TGTGCCAGCAGCCTGGGACAGGACAACGAGCAGTACTTC,13,TRBD1,TRBJ2-7,TRBV9,.
CASSRTSGSSYNEQFF,TGCGCCAGCAGCCGAACTAGCGGGAGCTCCTACAATGAGCAGTTCTTC,16,TRBD2,TRBJ2-1,TRBV5-1,.
CATRSSLPYNEQFF,TGTGCCACCAGGAGTAGCCTGCCCTACAATGAGCAGTTCTTC,14,.,TRBJ2-1,TRBV15,few
CASSQERLLSSYNEQFF,TGCGCCAGCAGCCAAGAGAGGCTTTTAAGCTCCTACAATGAGCAGTTCTTC,17,.,TRBJ2-1,TRBV4-3,few
CASSERGYTQYF,TGTGCCAGCAGTGAAAGGGGTTATACGCAGTATTTT,12,.,TRBJ2-3,TRBV2,few
CATSGRLSGANVLTF,TGTGCCACCAGCGGGAGGTTATCTGGGGCCAACGTCCTGACTTTC,15,.,TRBJ2-6,TRBV15,.
CASSLISRGLRETQYF,TGCGCCAGCAGTCTGATATCGCGGGGGCTCAGGGAGACCCAGTACTTC,16,.,TRBJ2-5,TRBV5-1,few
CASSYAASGEWEQYF,TGTGCCAGCAGTTACGCGGCTAGCGGGGAGTGGGAGCAGTACTTC,15,TRBD2,TRBJ2-7,TRBV6-6,.
CASLQGDGYTF,TGTGCCAGCCTACAGGGGGATGGCTACACCTTC,11,.,TRBJ1-2,TRBV21-1,.
CSVGRQENEQFF,TGCAGCGTCGGTCGACAGGAGAATGAGCAGTTCTTC,12,.,TRBJ2-1,TRBV29-1,.
CSVETGGVYGYTF,TGCAGCGTTGAGACCGGGGGGGTATATGGCTACACCTTC,13,.,TRBJ1-2,TRBV29-1,few